The rows below give T cell receptor beta chains drawn from one sample of a study of T cells in Graves' hyperthyroidism and ophthalmopathy. MiXCR, run by TCRdb on the multiplex PCR reads, gives a single entry per CDR3 protein. The sample lists about 500,000 distinct CDR3 sequences; over 13% were seen once. Sequenced sample: blood. The source is a woman aged 18-29 years with Graves' hyperthyroidism. CDR3s include the opening cysteine and the closing phenylalanine or tryptophan. The D gene is left open where the match is weak. Clone size, where shown, is once, few, many, or a class for clones that have expanded.

J: TRBJ1-4; V: TRBV15; size: many; D: TRBD1; CDR3: CATSRPGQGNEKLFF; DNA: TGTGCCACCAGCAGACCGGGACAGGGGAATGAAAAACTGTTTTTT
J: TRBJ1-1; V: TRBV5-4; size: many; D: TRBD1; CDR3: CASIDREGTEAFF; DNA: TGTGCCAGCATCGACAGGGAGGGCACTGAAGCTTTCTTT
J: TRBJ2-7; V: TRBV6-1; size: .; D: .; CDR3: CASSLTRTGYEQYF; DNA: TGTGCCAGCAGTTTAACCCGGACTGGCTACGAGCAGTACTTC
J: TRBJ2-3; V: TRBV7-2; size: many; D: TRBD2; CDR3: CASSWGGSGAPDTQYF; DNA: TGTGCCAGCAGCTGGGGGGGTAGCGGGGCCCCAGATACGCAGTATTTT
J: TRBJ1-2; V: TRBV2; size: many; D: .; CDR3: CASSDGLGDYGYTF; DNA: TGTGCCAGCAGTGATGGTCTTGGGGACTATGGCTACACCTTC
J: TRBJ2-5; V: TRBV7-8; size: .; D: TRBD1; CDR3: CASTPGQGGISSNF; DNA: TGTGCCAGCACCCCGGGACAGGGGGGAATCAGCTCAAACTTC
J: TRBJ1-1; V: TRBV18; size: .; D: .; CDR3: CASSPHDPILGNTEAFF; DNA: TGTGCCAGCTCACCACACGACCCGATTTTAGGAAACACTGAAGCTTTCTTT
J: TRBJ2-1; V: TRBV29-1; size: many; D: TRBD2; CDR3: CSLKPRLAGAEQFF; DNA: TGCAGCCTTAAACCCCGACTAGCTGGCGCTGAGCAGTTCTTC
J: TRBJ2-7; V: TRBV11-3; size: many; D: .; CDR3: CASSLGGTSYEQYF; DNA: TGTGCCAGCAGCTTAGGTGGCACTTCCTACGAGCAGTACTTC
J: TRBJ1-4; V: TRBV12-3/TRBV12-4; size: .; D: .; CDR3: CASSLMAGNEKLFF; DNA: TGTGCCAGCAGTTTAATGGCCGGGAATGAAAAACTGTTTTTT
J: TRBJ1-1; V: TRBV2; size: many; D: TRBD1; CDR3: CASRRGTGELAFF; DNA: TGTGCCAGCAGGAGGGGGACAGGGGAGTTGGCTTTCTTT
J: TRBJ2-3; V: TRBV15; size: few; D: .; CDR3: CATSRERNTQYF; DNA: TGTGCCACCAGCAGAGAGAGGAATACGCAGTATTTT
J: TRBJ2-1; V: TRBV10-3; size: many; D: .; CDR3: CAIGGPSYNEQFF; DNA: TGTGCCATCGGGGGCCCGTCCTACAATGAGCAGTTCTTC